The source of this T cell receptor (beta chain) is a study of blood T cell repertoires in COVID-19. Some clones are missing from TCRdb's copy, which holds only in-frame ones; the method was immunoSEQ multiplex PCR. The sample lists roughly 73,000 clones, 80% to 90% seen once, with around 29% in the top ten. Regarding this clone: Relative to the germline gene, one junction end is altered; a read error may explain this.

The germline V gene has CDR1 MNHEY and CDR2 SVGAGI. The CDR3 runs to 14 residues. The specimen sequenced was peripheral blood. This clonotype originated in a woman older than 75 with active or convalescent COVID-19. The chain combines TRBV6-5 with TRBJ2-5, with 13 bases matching TRBD2. The CDR3 DNA is TGTGCCAGCAGTTACGGGTCGGGACTAGCGGGGCTGGACTTC. It specifies CASSYGSGLAGLDF.